This is a list of T cell receptor beta chains from one sample in a study of shared clonotypes between healthy human individuals. Profiled with immunoSEQ multiplex PCR; TCRdb holds only in-frame clones, not every one. The repertoire holds about 2.2 million clones, with 93% as singletons. What was sequenced was naive CD8+ T cells from PBMCs. The source is a man in his late teens or twenties in good health. Some clones in this sample may be carry-over from other donors' samples. CDR3s include the opening cysteine and the closing phenylalanine or tryptophan. Fields, in order: D gene, clone size, J gene, V gene, CDR3 DNA, CDR3 protein. The D gene is left open where the match is weak. Clone size, where shown, is once, few, many, or a class for clones that have expanded.

d_gene: -; abundance: -; j_gene: TRBJ2-7; v_gene: TRBV28; CDR3nt: TGTGCCAGCAGTTCATTCAGAATAGGAAACTACGAGCAGTACTTC; CDR3aa: CASSSFRIGNYEQYF
d_gene: -; abundance: -; j_gene: TRBJ1-2; v_gene: TRBV4-3; CDR3nt: TGCGCCAGCAGCCAAGATCGGAGGACAAGCTATGGCTACACCTTC; CDR3aa: CASSQDRRTSYGYTF
d_gene: -; abundance: -; j_gene: TRBJ2-3; v_gene: TRBV13; CDR3nt: TGTGCCAGCAGCTTAGCCCCGTCTCTAGGGGGCACAGATACGCAGTATTTT; CDR3aa: CASSLAPSLGGTDTQYF
d_gene: -; abundance: -; j_gene: TRBJ2-1; v_gene: TRBV10-2; CDR3nt: TGCGCCAGCAGTGAGTGGATTATAGGGAATGAGCAGTTCTTC; CDR3aa: CASSEWIIGNEQFF
d_gene: -; abundance: -; j_gene: TRBJ2-7; v_gene: TRBV5-4; CDR3nt: TGTGCCAGCAGCTTGGGGAGGGGCGAGCAGTACTTC; CDR3aa: CASSLGRGEQYF
d_gene: TRBD2; abundance: -; j_gene: TRBJ2-2; v_gene: TRBV27; CDR3nt: TGTGCCAGCAGTTTGGTTTCGGGACTAGGGTCCGGGGAGCTGTTTTTT; CDR3aa: CASSLVSGLGSGELFF
d_gene: -; abundance: -; j_gene: TRBJ1-1; v_gene: TRBV28; CDR3nt: TGTGCCAGCAGTCATGTTGACGGTGAAGCTTTCTTT; CDR3aa: CASSHVDGEAFF
d_gene: TRBD1; abundance: -; j_gene: TRBJ2-1; v_gene: TRBV11-2; CDR3nt: TGTGCCAGCAGCTTTACGGGACAGTACAATGAGCAGTTCTTC; CDR3aa: CASSFTGQYNEQFF
d_gene: TRBD1; abundance: -; j_gene: TRBJ2-7; v_gene: TRBV11-2; CDR3nt: TGTGCCAGCAGCTTAGAGCCGACAGGGCGGGAGCAGTACTTC; CDR3aa: CASSLEPTGREQYF
d_gene: TRBD1; abundance: once; j_gene: TRBJ1-5; v_gene: TRBV6-1; CDR3nt: TGTGCCAGCAGTCAGACAGGGGGCCGGCAGCCCCAGCATTTT; CDR3aa: CASSQTGGRQPQHF